Listed below are T cell receptor beta chains from one sample, sequenced in a study of T cell changes during pregnancy in multiple sclerosis. Libraries were prepared by immunoSEQ multiplex PCR; TCRdb keeps only in-frame clonotypes and omits some of them. The data show 30,000 or so clones, with 91% seen just once and about 3.9% held by the top ten. Here the sequenced sample was CD8+ T cells from peripheral blood mononuclear cells, taken in the second trimester of pregnancy. The receptor source for this set is a female donor in good health, enrolled as a control in a pregnancy study. The CDR3 runs from the conserved cysteine through the conserved F or W. D genes are given only for firm matches. Only part of the rows carry a size: once, few, many, or a class if the clone is expanded.

d_call	j_call	clone_size	v_call	cdr3_nt	cdr3_aa
.	TRBJ1-3	.	TRBV5-3	TGTGCCAGAAGCCCGGGAGGTATCTCGGCTCTGGACGGCTCTGGAAACACCATATATTTT	CARSPGGISALDGSGNTIYF
.	TRBJ2-7	.	TRBV9	TGTGCCAGCAGCCCGAGGGGGGAGGGATACCACGAGCAGTACTTC	CASSPRGEGYHEQYF
TRBD1	TRBJ1-2	.	TRBV6-5	TGTGCCAGCAGCCTCGGGACAGTTCATGGCTACACCTTC	CASSLGTVHGYTF
TRBD1	TRBJ1-5	few	TRBV29-1	TGCAGCGTTGAACTCACAGGGGAACGCAATCAGCCCCAGCATTTT	CSVELTGERNQPQHF
TRBD2	TRBJ2-3	once	TRBV6-4	TGTGCCAGCAGTGACTCGCTAGCGGGGGGCACAGATACGCAGTATTTT	CASSDSLAGGTDTQYF
TRBD2	TRBJ2-1	.	TRBV6-5	TGTGCCAGCAGTTACGTAGCGGGGGTGGAAAGTGAGCAGTTCTTC	CASSYVAGVESEQFF
.	TRBJ2-7	.	TRBV28	TGTGCCAGCAGTTTCGACGGGGGGCTCAGAGAGCAGTACTTC	CASSFDGGLREQYF
.	TRBJ1-5	.	TRBV7-8	TGTGCCAGCAGCTTGTGGGGGGAAAGCAATCAGCCCCAGCATTTT	CASSLWGESNQPQHF
.	TRBJ1-4	.	TRBV29-1	TGCAGCGTTGCCAGGGGAGAGGGAGAAAAACTGTTTTTT	CSVARGEGEKLFF
.	TRBJ1-3	once	TRBV2	TGTGCCAGCAGTGTATCCCATCTGAGCTCTGGAAACACCATATATTTT	CASSVSHLSSGNTIYF
.	TRBJ2-1	once	TRBV11-2	TGTGCCAGCAGCTCCGAGGGGGGGGATTACAATGAGCAGTTCTTC	CASSSEGGDYNEQFF
TRBD1	TRBJ1-4	.	TRBV27	TGTGCCAGCGGGGACAGGGGGCTAACGGAACTGTTTTTT	CASGDRGLTELFF
TRBD1	TRBJ1-2	.	TRBV6-6	TGTGCCAGCAGTTACTTTCGGACAGGGGAGGGCTACACCTTC	CASSYFRTGEGYTF
.	TRBJ1-1	.	TRBV27	TGTGCCGTCGGGGGGGGGACTGAAGCTTTCTTT	CAVGGGTEAFF
.	TRBJ2-7	.	TRBV5-6	TGTGCCAGTCTAACTGGGAGCTCCTACGAGCAGTACTTC	CASLTGSSYEQYF
TRBD1	TRBJ1-4	.	TRBV4-2	TGTGCCAGCAGCCAAGGGTATGGACAGGGGGCGTTGGAACTGTTTTTT	CASSQGYGQGALELFF
.	TRBJ1-2	once	TRBV4-1	TGCGCCAGCAGCCAAGATGGAGGGGAAGGGGCTTTGGGTGGCTACACCTTC	CASSQDGGEGALGGYTF
TRBD1	TRBJ1-6	.	TRBV19	TGTGCCAGTAGTGATTCGGACAGGGATAATTCACCCCTCCACTTT	CASSDSDRDNSPLHF
.	TRBJ1-1	.	TRBV4-1	TGCGCCAGCAGCCAAGGATTGGCAGGGGCCCTGAACACTGAAGCTTTCTTT	CASSQGLAGALNTEAFF
TRBD2	TRBJ2-1	once	TRBV30	TGTGCCTCCCGAATAGCGGGGGGGACACTCAATGAGCAGTTCTTC	CASRIAGGTLNEQFF
TRBD1	TRBJ1-1	.	TRBV28	TGTGCCGCGACCAGGGGGCTTTGGACTGAAGCTTTCTTT	CAATRGLWTEAFF
.	TRBJ1-1	few	TRBV9	TGTGCCAGCAGCGCCAGCGGGACACCGAACACTGAAGCTTTCTTT	CASSASGTPNTEAFF
.	TRBJ2-3	.	TRBV11-2	TGTGCCAGCAGCTTAGTGGCACCTCCTAGCACAGATACGCAGTATTTT	CASSLVAPPSTDTQYF
.	TRBJ2-3	.	TRBV19	TGTGCCAGTAGTCAGGGGGGAGATACGCAGTATTTT	CASSQGGDTQYF
TRBD1	TRBJ2-7	.	TRBV27	TGTGCCAGCAGTTTGGGACAGGGAACCTCCTACGAGCAGTACTTC	CASSLGQGTSYEQYF
.	TRBJ2-2	.	TRBV9	TGTGCCAGCAGCGCGGGGGACGTCGGGGAGCTGTTTTTT	CASSAGDVGELFF
.	TRBJ1-1	.	TRBV30	TGTGCCTGGAGTGTACATGGTCCCCCTGAAGCTTTCTTT	CAWSVHGPPEAFF
TRBD2	TRBJ2-1	.	TRBV6-4	TGTGCCAGCAGTGGGACTAGCGGGGGCTACAATGAGCAGTTCTTC	CASSGTSGGYNEQFF
TRBD1	TRBJ1-2	.	TRBV4-3	TGCGCCAGCAGCCAAGATCTTGAAAGTTTCGGGACAGTGAGGGGCTACACCTTC	CASSQDLESFGTVRGYTF
.	TRBJ2-2	few	TRBV6-4	TGTGCCAGCCGAGGGGGGGGCAGCACCGGGGAGCTGTTTTTT	CASRGGGSTGELFF
TRBD1	TRBJ1-2	.	TRBV6-1	TGTGCCAGCAGTGAATTCCGGACAGGGGGCGACTATGGCTACACCTTC	CASSEFRTGGDYGYTF
TRBD1	TRBJ1-2	.	TRBV4-3	TGCGCCAGCAGCCAATTAACGGGACAGGGAAACTATGGCTACACCTTC	CASSQLTGQGNYGYTF
TRBD2	TRBJ2-3	.	TRBV6-4	TGTGCCAGCAGTGACTCGTCGGGGGGGGGCACAGATACGCAGTATTTT	CASSDSSGGGTDTQYF
TRBD1	TRBJ1-5	.	TRBV5-6	TGTGCCAGCAGCCGATGGGACAGGGGAATCTATCAGCCCCAGCATTTT	CASSRWDRGIYQPQHF
TRBD1	TRBJ1-1	few	TRBV29-1	TGCAGCGCCAAACAGGGGGCACTGAACACTGAAGCTTTCTTT	CSAKQGALNTEAFF
TRBD1	TRBJ1-1	.	TRBV19	TGTGCCAGTAGTCGACAGGGGATCGCATTGAACACTGAAGCTTTCTTT	CASSRQGIALNTEAFF
.	TRBJ2-5	once	TRBV6-1	TGTGCCAGCAGTGACAGGGGAATCCAAGAGACCCAGTACTTC	CASSDRGIQETQYF
.	TRBJ1-3	.	TRBV7-9	TGTGCCAGCAGCTTAGTGGGGCGCTCTGGAAACACCATATATTTT	CASSLVGRSGNTIYF
.	TRBJ1-2	.	TRBV4-3	TGCGCCAGCAGCCGAGAAAGAGGACAGCGAGGAACTAACTATGGCTACACCTTC	CASSRERGQRGTNYGYTF
TRBD1	TRBJ1-5	.	TRBV5-1	TGCGCCAGCAGCCCGGGACAGGGGGCCTATAGCAATCAGCCCCAGCATTTT	CASSPGQGAYSNQPQHF